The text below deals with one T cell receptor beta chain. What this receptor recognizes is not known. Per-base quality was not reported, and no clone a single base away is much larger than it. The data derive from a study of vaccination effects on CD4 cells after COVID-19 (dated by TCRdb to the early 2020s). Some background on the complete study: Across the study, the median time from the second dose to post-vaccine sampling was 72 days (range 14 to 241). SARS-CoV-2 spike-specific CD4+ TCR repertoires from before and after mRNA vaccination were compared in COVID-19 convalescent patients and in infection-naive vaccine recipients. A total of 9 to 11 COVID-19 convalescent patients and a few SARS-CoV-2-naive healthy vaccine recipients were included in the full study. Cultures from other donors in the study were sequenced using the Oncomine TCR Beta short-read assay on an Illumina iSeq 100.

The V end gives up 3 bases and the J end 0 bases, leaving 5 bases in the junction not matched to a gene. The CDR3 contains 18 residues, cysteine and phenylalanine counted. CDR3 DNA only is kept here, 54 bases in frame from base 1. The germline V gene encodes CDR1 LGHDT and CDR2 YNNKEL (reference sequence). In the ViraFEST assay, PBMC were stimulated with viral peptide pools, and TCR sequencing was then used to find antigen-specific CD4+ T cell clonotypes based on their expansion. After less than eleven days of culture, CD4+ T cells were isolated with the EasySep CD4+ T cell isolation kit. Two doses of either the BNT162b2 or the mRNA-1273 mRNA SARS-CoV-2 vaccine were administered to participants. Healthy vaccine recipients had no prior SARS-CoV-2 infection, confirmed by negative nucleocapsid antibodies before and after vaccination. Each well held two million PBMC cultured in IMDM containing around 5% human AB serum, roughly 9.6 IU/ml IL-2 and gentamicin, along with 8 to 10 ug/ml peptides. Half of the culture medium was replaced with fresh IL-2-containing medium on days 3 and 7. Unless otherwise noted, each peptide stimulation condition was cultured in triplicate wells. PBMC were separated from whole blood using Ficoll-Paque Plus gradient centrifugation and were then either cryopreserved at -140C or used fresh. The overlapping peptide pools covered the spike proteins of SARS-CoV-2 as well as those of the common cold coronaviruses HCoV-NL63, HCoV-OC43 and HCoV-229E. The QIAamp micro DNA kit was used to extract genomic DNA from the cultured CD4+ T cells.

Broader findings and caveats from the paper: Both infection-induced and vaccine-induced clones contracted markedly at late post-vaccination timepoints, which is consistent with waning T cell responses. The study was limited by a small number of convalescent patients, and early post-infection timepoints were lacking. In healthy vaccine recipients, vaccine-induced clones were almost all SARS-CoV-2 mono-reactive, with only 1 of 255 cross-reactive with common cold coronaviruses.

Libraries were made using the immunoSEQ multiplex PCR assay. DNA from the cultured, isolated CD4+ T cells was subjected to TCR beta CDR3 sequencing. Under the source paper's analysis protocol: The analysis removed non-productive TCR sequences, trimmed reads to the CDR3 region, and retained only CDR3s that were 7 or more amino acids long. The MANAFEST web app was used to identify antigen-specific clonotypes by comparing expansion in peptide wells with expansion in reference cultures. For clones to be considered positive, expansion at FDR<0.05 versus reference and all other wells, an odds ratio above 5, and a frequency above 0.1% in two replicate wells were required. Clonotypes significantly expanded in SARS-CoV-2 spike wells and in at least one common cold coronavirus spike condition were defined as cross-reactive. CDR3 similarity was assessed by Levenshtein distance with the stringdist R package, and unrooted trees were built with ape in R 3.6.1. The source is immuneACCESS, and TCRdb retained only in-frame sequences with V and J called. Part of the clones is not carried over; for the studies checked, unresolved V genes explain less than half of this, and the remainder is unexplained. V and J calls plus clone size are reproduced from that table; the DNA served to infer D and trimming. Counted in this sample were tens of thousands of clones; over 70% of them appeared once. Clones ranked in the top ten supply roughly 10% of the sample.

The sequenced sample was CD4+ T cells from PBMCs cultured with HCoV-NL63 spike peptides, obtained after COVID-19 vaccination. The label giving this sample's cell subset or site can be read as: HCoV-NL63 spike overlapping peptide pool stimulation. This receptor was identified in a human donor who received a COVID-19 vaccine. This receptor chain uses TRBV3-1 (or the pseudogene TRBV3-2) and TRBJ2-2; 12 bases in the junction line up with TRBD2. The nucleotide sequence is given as TGTGCCAGCAGCCATATTGGACTAGCGGGACCGAACACCGGGGAGCTGTTTTTT. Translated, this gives CASSHIGLAGPNTGELFF.